This TCR beta chain emerged from a study of blood T cell repertoires in COVID-19. For the study at large: The cDNA or gDNA used as material had been derived from T cells, B-cell-depleted T cells, or PBMCs.

As originally analysed: The authors estimated nucleated cell counts from reference gene primer amplification. Sequenced by immunoSEQ multiplex PCR; TCRdb stores in-frame clones only, minus some. That table furnishes V, J and clone size, whereas the DNA furnished D and trimming. This table holds 200,000 to 250,000 clones, approximately 90% found once. Assignment of participants to cohorts was predicated upon participant-reported clinical history. Cohort 3 donors counted as recovered after two negative PCRs, clearance, or resolved symptoms. The receptor's source is a man aged 35 to 55 who had recovered from COVID-19. The source material was PBMCs or T cells enriched from blood (not recorded which).

The CDR3 DNA is TGCGCCAGCAGCCAAGGACAGAGCTATGGCTACACCTTC. Translating gives CASSQGQSYGYTF. The V gene is TRBV4-1, the J gene TRBJ1-2; the D gene is possibly TRBD1 (5 bases). The CDR3 spans 13 residues. V lost 1 base to trimming and J lost 4 bases, with 7 bases between them. Germline assignment: CDR1 MGHRA and CDR2 YSYEKL.